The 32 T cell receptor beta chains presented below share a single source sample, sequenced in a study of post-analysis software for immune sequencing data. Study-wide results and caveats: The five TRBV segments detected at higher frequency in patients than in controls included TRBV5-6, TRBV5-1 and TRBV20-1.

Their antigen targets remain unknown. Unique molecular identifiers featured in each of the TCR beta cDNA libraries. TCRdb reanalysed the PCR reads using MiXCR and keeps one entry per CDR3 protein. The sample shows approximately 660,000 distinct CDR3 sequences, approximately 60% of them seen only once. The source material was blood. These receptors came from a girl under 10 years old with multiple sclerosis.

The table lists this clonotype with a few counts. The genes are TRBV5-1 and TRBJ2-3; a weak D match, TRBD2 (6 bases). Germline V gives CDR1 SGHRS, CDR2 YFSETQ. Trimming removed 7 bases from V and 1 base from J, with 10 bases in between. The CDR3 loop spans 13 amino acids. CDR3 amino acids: CASGEVGTDTQYF. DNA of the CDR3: TGCGCCAGCGGGGAGGTGGGCACAGATACGCAGTATTTT.

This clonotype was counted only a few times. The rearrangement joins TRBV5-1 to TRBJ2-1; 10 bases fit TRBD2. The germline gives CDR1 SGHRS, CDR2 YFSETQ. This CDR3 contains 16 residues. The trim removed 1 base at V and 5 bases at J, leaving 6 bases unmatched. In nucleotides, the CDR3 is TGCGCCAGCAGCTTGCAGCTAGCGGGGGTGAACAATGAGCAGTTCTTC. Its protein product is CASSLQLAGVNNEQFF.

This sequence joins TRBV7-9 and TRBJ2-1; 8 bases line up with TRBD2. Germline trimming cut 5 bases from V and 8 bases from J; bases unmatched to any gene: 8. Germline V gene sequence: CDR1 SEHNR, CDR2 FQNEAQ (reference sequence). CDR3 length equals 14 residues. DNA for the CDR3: TGTGCCAGCAGCCCAACTAGCGGCAACCATGAGCAGTTCTTC. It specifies CASSPTSGNHEQFF.

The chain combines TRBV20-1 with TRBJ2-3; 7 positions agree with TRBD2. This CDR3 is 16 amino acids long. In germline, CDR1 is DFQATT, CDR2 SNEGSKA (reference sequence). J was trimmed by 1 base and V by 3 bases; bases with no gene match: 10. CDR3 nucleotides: TGCAGTGCTAGCTCCCTTTGGGCGGGGGGCACAGATACGCAGTATTTT. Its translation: CSASSLWAGGTDTQYF.

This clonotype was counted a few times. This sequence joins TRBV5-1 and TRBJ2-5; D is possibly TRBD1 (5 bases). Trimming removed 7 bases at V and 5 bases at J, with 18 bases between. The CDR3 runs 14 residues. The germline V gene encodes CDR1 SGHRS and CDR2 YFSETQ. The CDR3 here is CASCGPRVGETQYF. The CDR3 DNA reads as TGCGCCAGCTGCGGACCCAGGGTCGGGGAGACCCAGTACTTC.

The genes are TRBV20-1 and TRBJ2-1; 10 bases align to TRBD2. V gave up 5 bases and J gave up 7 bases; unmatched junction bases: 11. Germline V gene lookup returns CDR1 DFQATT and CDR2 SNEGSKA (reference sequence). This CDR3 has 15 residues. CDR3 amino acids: CSAEGASGRSNEQFF. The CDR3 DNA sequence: TGCAGTGCTGAGGGAGCTAGCGGGAGATCGAATGAGCAGTTCTTC.

CDR3 in amino acids: CASSYSAPGGGYGYTF. DNA of the CDR3: TGTGCCAGCAGTTACTCCGCCCCGGGGGGCGGGTATGGCTACACCTTC. The V call is TRBV6-5, the J call TRBJ1-2; maybe TRBD1 (6 bases). Germline CDR1 reads MNHEY; CDR2 reads SVGAGI. The CDR3 runs to 16 residues. V was pared by 0 bases and J by 5 bases, with 16 bases between.

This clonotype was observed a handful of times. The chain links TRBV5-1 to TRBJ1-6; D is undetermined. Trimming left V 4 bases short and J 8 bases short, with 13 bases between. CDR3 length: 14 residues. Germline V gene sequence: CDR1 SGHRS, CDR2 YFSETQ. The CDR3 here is CASSILGPDSPLHF. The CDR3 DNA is TGCGCCAGCAGCATACTCGGACCGGATTCACCCCTCCACTTT.

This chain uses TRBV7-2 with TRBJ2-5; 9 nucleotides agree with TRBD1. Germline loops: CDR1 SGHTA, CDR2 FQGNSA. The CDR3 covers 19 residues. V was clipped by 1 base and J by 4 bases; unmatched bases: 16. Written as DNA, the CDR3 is TGTGCCAGCAGCTTAGTAGTCGGGACAGGGCTTTTTGGGGGAGAGACCCAGTACTTC. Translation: CASSLVVGTGLFGGETQYF.

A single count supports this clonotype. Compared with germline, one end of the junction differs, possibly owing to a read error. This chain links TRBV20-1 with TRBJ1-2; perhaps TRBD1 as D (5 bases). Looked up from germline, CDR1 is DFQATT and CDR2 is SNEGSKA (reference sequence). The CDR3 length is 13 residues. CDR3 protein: CSAIPRGRVGHTF. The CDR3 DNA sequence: TGCAGTGCTATCCCCCGGGGCAGGGTTGGCCACACCTTC.

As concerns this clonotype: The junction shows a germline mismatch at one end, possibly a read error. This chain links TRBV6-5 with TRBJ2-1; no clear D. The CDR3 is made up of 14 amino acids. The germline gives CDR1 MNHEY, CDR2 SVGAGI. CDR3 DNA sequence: TGTGCCACCAGTAAACTGGCTCCCTACAATGAGCAGTTCTTC. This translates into CATSKLAPYNEQFF.

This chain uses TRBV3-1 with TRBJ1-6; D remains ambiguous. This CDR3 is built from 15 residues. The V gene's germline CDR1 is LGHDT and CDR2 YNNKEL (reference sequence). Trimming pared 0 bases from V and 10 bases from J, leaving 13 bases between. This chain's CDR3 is CASSQDAARSSPLHF. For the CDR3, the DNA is TGTGCCAGCAGCCAAGACGCGGCCAGGAGCTCACCCCTCCACTTT.

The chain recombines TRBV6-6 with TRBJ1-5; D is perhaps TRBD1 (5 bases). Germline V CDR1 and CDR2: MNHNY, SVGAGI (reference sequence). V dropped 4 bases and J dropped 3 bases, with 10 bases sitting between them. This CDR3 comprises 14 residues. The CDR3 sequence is CASSWGRNNQPQHF. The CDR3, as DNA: TGTGCCAGCAGTTGGGGACGGAACAATCAGCCCCAGCATTTT.

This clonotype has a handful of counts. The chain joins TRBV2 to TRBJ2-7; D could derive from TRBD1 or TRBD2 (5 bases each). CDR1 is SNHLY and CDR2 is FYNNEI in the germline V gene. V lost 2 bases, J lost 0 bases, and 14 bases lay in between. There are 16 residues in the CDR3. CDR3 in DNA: TGTGCCAGCAGTGAAATGGGACCGAAAAGCTCCTACGAGCAGTACTTC. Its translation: CASSEMGPKSSYEQYF.

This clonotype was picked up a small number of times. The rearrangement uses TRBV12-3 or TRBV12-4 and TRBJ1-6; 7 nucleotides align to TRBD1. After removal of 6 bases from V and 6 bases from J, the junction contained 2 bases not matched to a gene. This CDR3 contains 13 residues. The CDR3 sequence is CASRGDSNSPLHF. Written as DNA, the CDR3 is TGTGCCAGCAGGGGGGACAGTAATTCACCCCTCCACTTT.

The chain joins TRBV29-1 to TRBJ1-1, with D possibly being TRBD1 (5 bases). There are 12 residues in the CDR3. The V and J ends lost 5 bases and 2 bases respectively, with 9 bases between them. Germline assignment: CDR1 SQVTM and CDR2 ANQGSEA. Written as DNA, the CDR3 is TGCAGCGTTTGGGGCGTTAACACTGAAGCTTTCTTT. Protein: CSVWGVNTEAFF.

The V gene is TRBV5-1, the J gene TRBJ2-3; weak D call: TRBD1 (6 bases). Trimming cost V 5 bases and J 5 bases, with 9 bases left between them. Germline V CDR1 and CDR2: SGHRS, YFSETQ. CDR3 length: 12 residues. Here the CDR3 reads CASSRGQDTQYF. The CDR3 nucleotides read TGCGCCAGCAGTCGGGGACAAGATACGCAGTATTTT.

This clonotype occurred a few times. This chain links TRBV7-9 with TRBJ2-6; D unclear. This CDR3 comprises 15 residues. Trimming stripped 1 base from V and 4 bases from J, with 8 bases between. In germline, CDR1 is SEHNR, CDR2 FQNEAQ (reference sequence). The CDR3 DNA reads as TGTGCCAGCAGCTTAGGAACCCTCGGGGCCAACGTCCTGACTTTC. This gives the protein CASSLGTLGANVLTF. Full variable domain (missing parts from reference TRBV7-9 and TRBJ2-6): DTGVSQNPRHKITKRGQNVTFRCDPISEHNRLYWYRQTLGQGPEFLTYFQNEAQLEKSRLLSDRFSAERPKGSFSTLEIQRTEQGDSAMYLCASSLGTLGANVLTFGAGSRLTVL.

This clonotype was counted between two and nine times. In DNA, the CDR3 is TGTGCCTGGAGGCAACAAGAGACCCAGTACTTC. Its translation is CAWRQQETQYF. The J gene is TRBJ2-5, the V gene TRBV30, with D uncertain. Germline V gene sequence: CDR1 GTSNPN, CDR2 SVGIG (reference sequence). This CDR3 is 11 amino acids long. Trimming cost V 3 bases and J 2 bases, with 4 bases left between them.

CDR3 nucleotides: TGTGCCAGCAGCTTAGAAAGACAGGGGTACAATGAGCAGTTCTTC. It encodes CASSLERQGYNEQFF. The V and J genes are TRBV11-2 and TRBJ2-1; 8 bases are a match to TRBD1. CDR3 length equals 15 residues. Trimming at V came to 0 bases and at J to 4 bases, leaving 2 bases not matched to a gene. Germline V gene data show CDR1 as SGHAT and CDR2 as FQNNGV.

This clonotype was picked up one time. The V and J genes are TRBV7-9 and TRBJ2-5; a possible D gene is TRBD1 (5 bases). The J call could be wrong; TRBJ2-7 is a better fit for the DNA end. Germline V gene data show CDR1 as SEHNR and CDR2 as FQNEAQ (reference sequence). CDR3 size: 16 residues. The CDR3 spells CASSPPYHRSSYEQYF. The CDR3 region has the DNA TGTGCCAGCAGCCCGCCTTATCACAGGTCGTCCTACGAGCAGTACTTC.

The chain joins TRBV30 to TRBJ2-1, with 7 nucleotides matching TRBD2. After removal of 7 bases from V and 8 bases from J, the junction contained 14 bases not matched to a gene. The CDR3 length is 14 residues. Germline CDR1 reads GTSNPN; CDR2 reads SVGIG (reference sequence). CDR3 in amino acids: CAYSVWEGQDEQFF. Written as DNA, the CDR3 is TGTGCCTATAGCGTCTGGGAGGGGCAAGATGAGCAGTTCTTC.

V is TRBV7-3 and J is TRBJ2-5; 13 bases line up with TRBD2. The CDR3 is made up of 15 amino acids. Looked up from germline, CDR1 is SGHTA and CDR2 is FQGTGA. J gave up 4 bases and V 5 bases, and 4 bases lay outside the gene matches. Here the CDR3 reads CASSQTSGRTETQYF. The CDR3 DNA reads TGTGCCAGCAGCCAGACTAGCGGGAGGACAGAGACCCAGTACTTC.

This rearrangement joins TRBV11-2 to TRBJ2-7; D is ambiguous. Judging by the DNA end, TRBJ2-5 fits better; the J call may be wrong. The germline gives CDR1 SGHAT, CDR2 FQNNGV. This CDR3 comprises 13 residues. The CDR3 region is CASSPGGKGTQYF. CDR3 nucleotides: TGTGCCAGCAGCCCCGGTGGGAAAGGGACCCAGTACTTC.

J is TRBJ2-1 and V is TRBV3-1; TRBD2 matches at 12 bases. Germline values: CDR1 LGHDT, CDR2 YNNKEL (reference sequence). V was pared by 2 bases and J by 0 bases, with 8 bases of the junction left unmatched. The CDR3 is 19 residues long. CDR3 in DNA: TGTGCCAGCAGCCAAACGACTAGCGGGAGCCCGAGCTCCTACAATGAGCAGTTCTTC. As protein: CASSQTTSGSPSSYNEQFF.

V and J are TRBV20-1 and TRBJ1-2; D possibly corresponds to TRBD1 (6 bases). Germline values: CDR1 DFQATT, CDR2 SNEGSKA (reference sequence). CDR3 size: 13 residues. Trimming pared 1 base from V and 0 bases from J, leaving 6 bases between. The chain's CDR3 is CSARAGANYGYTF. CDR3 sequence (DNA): TGCAGTGCTAGAGCAGGGGCTAACTATGGCTACACCTTC.

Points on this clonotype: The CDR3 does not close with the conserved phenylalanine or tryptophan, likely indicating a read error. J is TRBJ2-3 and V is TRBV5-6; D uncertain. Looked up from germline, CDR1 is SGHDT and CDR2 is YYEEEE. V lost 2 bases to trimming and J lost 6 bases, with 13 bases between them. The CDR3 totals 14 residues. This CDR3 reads CASSFSGPPDTQYS. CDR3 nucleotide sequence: TGTGCCAGCAGCTTCTCTGGACCCCCCGATACGCAGTATTCT.

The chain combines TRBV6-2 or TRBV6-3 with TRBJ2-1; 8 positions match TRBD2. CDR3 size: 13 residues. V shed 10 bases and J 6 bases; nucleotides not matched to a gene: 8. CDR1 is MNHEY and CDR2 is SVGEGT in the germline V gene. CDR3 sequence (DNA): TGTGCCACCGGGCCGGGGGGGCCCAATGAGCAGTTCTTC. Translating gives CATGPGGPNEQFF.

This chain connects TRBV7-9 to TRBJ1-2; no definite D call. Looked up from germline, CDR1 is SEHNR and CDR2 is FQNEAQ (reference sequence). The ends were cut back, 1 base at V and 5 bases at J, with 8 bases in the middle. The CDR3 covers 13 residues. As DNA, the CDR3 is TGTGCCAGCAGCTTAGGGGCAGAATATGGCTACACCTTC. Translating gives CASSLGAEYGYTF. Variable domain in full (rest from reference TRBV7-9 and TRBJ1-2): DTGVSQNPRHKITKRGQNVTFRCDPISEHNRLYWYRQTLGQGPEFLTYFQNEAQLEKSRLLSDRFSAERPKGSFSTLEIQRTEQGDSAMYLCASSLGAEYGYTFGSGTRLTVV.

CDR3 amino acids: CASSSSVGTYNEQFF. CDR3 sequence (DNA): TGTGCCAGCAGTTCGTCTGTGGGTACCTACAATGAGCAGTTCTTC. The rearrangement joins TRBV6-6 to TRBJ2-1; D gene unclear. V dropped 4 bases and J dropped 2 bases, with 12 bases sitting between them. Germline CDR1 is MNHNY and CDR2 is SVGAGI (reference sequence). The CDR3 runs 15 residues.

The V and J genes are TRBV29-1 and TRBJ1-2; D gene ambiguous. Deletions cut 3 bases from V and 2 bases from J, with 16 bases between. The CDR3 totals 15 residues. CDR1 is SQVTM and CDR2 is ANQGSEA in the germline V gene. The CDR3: CSVDRAGGGNYGYTF. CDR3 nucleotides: TGCAGCGTTGACCGGGCTGGTGGCGGGAACTATGGCTACACCTTC.

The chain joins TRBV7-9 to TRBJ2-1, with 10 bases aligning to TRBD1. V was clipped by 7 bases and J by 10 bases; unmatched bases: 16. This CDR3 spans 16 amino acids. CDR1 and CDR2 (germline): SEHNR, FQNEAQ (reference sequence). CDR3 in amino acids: CASTKYGTGEGQEQFF. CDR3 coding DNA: TGTGCCAGCACCAAGTACGGGACAGGGGAAGGCCAGGAGCAGTTCTTC.